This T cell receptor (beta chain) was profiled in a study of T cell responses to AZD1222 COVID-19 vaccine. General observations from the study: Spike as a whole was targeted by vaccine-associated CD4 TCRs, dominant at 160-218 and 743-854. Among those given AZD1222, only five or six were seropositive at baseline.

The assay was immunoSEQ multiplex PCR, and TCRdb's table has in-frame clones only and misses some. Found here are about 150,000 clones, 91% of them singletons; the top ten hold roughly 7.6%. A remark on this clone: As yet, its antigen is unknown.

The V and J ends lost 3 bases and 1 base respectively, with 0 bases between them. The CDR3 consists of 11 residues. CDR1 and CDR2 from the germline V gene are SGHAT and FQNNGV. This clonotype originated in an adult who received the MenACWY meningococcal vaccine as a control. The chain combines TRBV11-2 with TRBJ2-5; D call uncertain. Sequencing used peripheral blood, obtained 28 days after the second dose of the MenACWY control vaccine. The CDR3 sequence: CASSFQETQYF. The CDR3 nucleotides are TGTGCCAGCAGCTTCCAAGAGACCCAGTACTTC. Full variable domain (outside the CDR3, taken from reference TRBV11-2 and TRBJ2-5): EAGVAQSPRYKIIEKRQSVAFWCNPISGHATLYWYQQILGQGPKLLIQFQNNGVVDDSQLPKDRFSAERLKGVDSTLKIQPAKLEDSAVYLCASSFQETQYFGPGTRLLVL.